This T cell receptor (beta chain) was sequenced for a study of CD8+CD57+ T cells in acquired aplastic anemia. Study-wide background: On average, sorted CD4+ and CD8+ cells gave 3.2 ug of DNA. Study results and limitations: There were 25 to 30 CD8+ CDR3 sequences that occurred in both patients and controls. Researchers reported that CD8+ Simpson's diversity was not significantly different in patients versus controls.

As concerns this clonotype: Its antigen remains unidentified.

The study profiled TCR beta VDJ and CDR3 using genomic DNA as template. TCRdb called the reads again in MiXCR, with one record for every CDR3 protein. The sample has 150,000 to 200,000 distinct CDR3 sequences; about 60% are singletons. Germline CDR1 reads DFQATT; CDR2 reads SNEGSKA (reference sequence). There are 13 residues in the CDR3. V trimming: 6 bases; J trimming: 0 bases; junction bases outside the gene matches: 4. The genes are TRBV20-1 and TRBJ1-1; 7 nucleotides match TRBD1. This receptor was identified in a human donor in good health. Sequencing was done on a sample of sorted CD4+, CD8+, or CD8+CD57+ T cells (not recorded which) from PBMCs. This CDR3 is CSASGTVNTEAFF. CDR3 nucleotides: TGCAGTGCCAGCGGGACAGTGAACACTGAAGCTTTCTTT.